These 19 T cell receptor beta chains were all obtained from the same sample, sequenced in a study of cytomegalovirus exposure and HLA in healthy donors. The PCR contained 60 Vbeta and 13 Jbeta primers. Sequencing was performed with immunoSEQ multiplex PCR; in TCRdb, only in-frame clones are kept and a portion is missing. The sample shows 97,000 or so clones, 55% to 80% of them seen only once. Sequenced material: PBMCs. Receptors originate from a human donor in good health.

The chain recombines TRBV11-2 with TRBJ2-1; 13 nucleotides agree with TRBD2. CDR3 length equals 19 residues. J lost 4 bases, V lost 4 bases, and 13 bases had no gene match. Looked up from germline, CDR1 is SGHAT and CDR2 is FQNNGV. CDR3 protein: CASSSNRLAGGRVYNEQFF. The CDR3 DNA reads TGTGCCAGCAGCTCCAACCGACTAGCGGGAGGCCGGGTTTACAATGAGCAGTTCTTC.

The chain joins TRBV6-1 to TRBJ1-2; D unresolved. The CDR3 loop spans 17 amino acids. V was clipped by 0 bases and J by 4 bases, with 18 bases between them. Germline V gene sequence: CDR1 MNHNS, CDR2 SASEGT. CDR3 residues: CASSEARSTIGGYGYTF. The CDR3 DNA reads TGTGCCAGCAGTGAAGCTAGAAGTACTATCGGAGGCTATGGCTACACCTTC.

CDR3 nucleotides: TGTGCCAGTAGTACCCCGGCCCGGGGACAGAACACTGAAGCTTTCTTT. The encoded protein is CASSTPARGQNTEAFF. The chain combines TRBV19 with TRBJ1-1; D perhaps matches TRBD1 (6 bases). Germline V gives CDR1 LNHDA, CDR2 SQIVND (reference sequence). There are 16 residues in the CDR3. Trimming stripped 4 bases from V and 1 base from J, with 16 bases between.

V gene TRBV2 combines with J gene TRBJ1-3; no definite D call. Germline values: CDR1 SNHLY, CDR2 FYNNEI. The CDR3 runs 15 residues. Trimming removed 7 bases from V and 1 base from J, with 14 bases in between. CDR3 in amino acids: CASNRRSGSGNTIYF. The CDR3 bases are TGTGCCAGCAATAGAAGGTCGGGTTCTGGAAACACCATATATTTT.

J is TRBJ2-7 and V is TRBV5-1; the match to TRBD1 covers 9 bases. Trimming took 2 bases from V and 1 from J; bases not matched to a gene: 4. Per the germline V gene, CDR1 is SGHRS and CDR2 is YFSETQ. The CDR3 totals 15 residues. CDR3 sequence reads: CASSFTGGGSYEQYF. The CDR3 DNA reads TGCGCCAGCAGCTTCACAGGGGGCGGGTCCTACGAGCAGTACTTC. The variable domain in full, completed from reference TRBV5-1 and TRBJ2-7, reads KAGVTQTPRYLIKTRGQQVTLSCSPISGHRSVSWYQQTPGQGLQFLFEYFSETQRNKGNFPGRFSGRQFSNSRSEMNVSTLELGDSALYLCASSFTGGGSYEQYFGPGTRLTVT.

The chain employs TRBV30 and TRBJ2-1; 11 positions agree with TRBD2. Unmatched junction bases numbered 9, after V lost 2 bases and J lost 9 bases. CDR1 is GTSNPN and CDR2 is SVGIG in the germline V gene (reference sequence). The CDR3 consists of 15 residues. The CDR3 reads CAWSPTSGSTGEQFF. Here the CDR3 DNA reads TGTGCCTGGAGTCCCACTAGCGGGAGTACTGGTGAGCAGTTCTTC.

The CDR3 loop reads CATSNLGLAGGPEELFF. As DNA, the CDR3 is TGTGCCACCAGCAACTTAGGTCTGGCGGGAGGGCCAGAGGAGCTGTTTTTT. The chain recombines TRBV15 with TRBJ2-2; 9 positions agree with TRBD2. The J segment lost 10 bases and the V segment lost 4 bases, leaving 16 bases of the junction unmatched. From germline, CDR1 is LNHNV and CDR2 YYDKDF (reference sequence). The CDR3 consists of 17 residues.

This chain joins TRBV5-4 and TRBJ2-7; 10 positions agree with TRBD2. V shed 1 base and J 1 base; nucleotides not matched to a gene: 2. Germline V lookup: CDR1 SGHNT, CDR2 YYREEE (reference sequence). CDR3 length: 15 residues. The CDR3 DNA sequence: TGTGCCAGCAGCTTGAAACTAGCGGGGTCCTACGAGCAGTACTTC. It translates to CASSLKLAGSYEQYF.

This clone was recorded only once. The chain joins TRBV18 to TRBJ1-6; D call uncertain. The germline V gene has CDR1 KGHSH and CDR2 LQKENI. This CDR3 contains 13 residues. The germline V and J ends were trimmed by 0 bases and 10 bases, with 7 bases remaining between them. In DNA form, the CDR3 reads TGTGCCAGCTCACCACCCAGAGGGTCACCCCTCCACTTT. This sequence encodes CASSPPRGSPLHF.

This clone was counted a few times. This chain links TRBV7-9 with TRBJ2-1; 10 nucleotides agree with TRBD2. Germline V gene sequence: CDR1 SEHNR, CDR2 FQNEAQ (reference sequence). This CDR3 region has 16 residues. V was clipped by 1 base and J by 8 bases; unmatched bases: 8. The CDR3 loop reads CASSLVRPSGSDEQFF. The DNA for the CDR3 is TGTGCCAGCAGCTTAGTACGGCCTAGCGGGAGCGATGAGCAGTTCTTC.

This clone occurred a few times. The chain has TRBV25-1 and TRBJ2-1; 10 bases match TRBD2. The CDR3 has 18 residues. Germline V gives CDR1 MGHDK, CDR2 SYGVNS. The V gene end was trimmed by 4 bases and the J gene end by 11 bases; junction bases not matched to a gene: 20. CDR3: CASSGPVTSGDTGYQQFF. In DNA form, the CDR3 reads TGTGCCAGCAGTGGACCGGTAACTAGCGGGGATACCGGTTACCAGCAGTTCTTC.

This rearrangement joins TRBV7-9 to TRBJ2-7; D uncertain. The V end lost 5 bases, the J end lost 2 bases, and 10 bases lay between the germline ends. The CDR3 runs 13 residues. Germline CDR1 and CDR2: SEHNR and FQNEAQ (reference sequence). The CDR3 region is CASSPSSAYEQYF. The CDR3 DNA is TGTGCCAGCAGCCCATCTAGTGCCTACGAGCAGTACTTC.

The chain is built from TRBV28 and TRBJ2-7; 9 positions match TRBD2. Per germline, CDR1 MDHEN and CDR2 SYDVKM. The V and J ends lost 4 bases and 5 bases, in that order; junction bases with no gene match: 6. The CDR3 totals 14 residues. The CDR3 bases are TGTGCCAGCAGTTATAGCGGGAGCGGCAACGAGCAGTACTTC. It yields the protein CASSYSGSGNEQYF. Full variable domain (outside the CDR3, taken from reference TRBV28 and TRBJ2-7): DVKVTQSSRYLVKRTGEKVFLECVQDMDHENMFWYRQDPGLGLRLIYFSYDVKMKEKGDIPEGYSVSREKKERFSLILESASTNQTSMYLCASSYSGSGNEQYFGPGTRLTVT.

This clone was observed a few times. This chain joins TRBV5-1 and TRBJ1-4; weak D call: TRBD1 (5 bases). This CDR3 is 14 amino acids long. Trimming pared 2 bases from V and 9 bases from J, leaving 14 bases between. CDR1 and CDR2 from the germline V gene are SGHRS and YFSETQ. CDR3 region: CASSFRDFGQKLFF. CDR3 nucleotides: TGCGCCAGCAGCTTCCGGGACTTCGGGCAAAAACTGTTTTTT.

The V call is TRBV19, the J call TRBJ1-1; D is unclear. The germline gives CDR1 LNHDA, CDR2 SQIVND (reference sequence). V shed 7 bases and J shed 0 bases, with 12 bases lying between them. There are 14 residues in the CDR3. This CDR3 reads CASTPREVNTEAFF. The CDR3 DNA is TGTGCCAGTACTCCCCGTGAGGTGAACACTGAAGCTTTCTTT.

This clone was observed a handful of times. This rearrangement joins TRBV6-5 to TRBJ2-5, with D perhaps matching TRBD1 (6 bases). CDR1 is MNHEY and CDR2 is SVGAGI in the germline V gene. The CDR3 covers 15 residues. V was cut by 2 bases and J by 2 bases, with 12 bases left in between. For the CDR3, the DNA is TGTGCCAGCAGTTACGGGACACAATCTCAAGAGACCCAGTACTTC. Its translation is CASSYGTQSQETQYF.

This sequence joins TRBV21-1 and TRBJ2-1; the table's D call of TRBD1 was not tested on the DNA. TRBV21-1 is tagged as a pseudogene. The CDR3 is 15 residues long. As DNA, the CDR3 is TGTGCCAGCAGCCCGGGACACCACTCCTACAATGAGCAGTTCTTC. It codes for CASSPGHHSYNEQFF.

V gene TRBV30 combines with J gene TRBJ2-7; a weak D match, TRBD1 (5 bases). Germline CDR1 GTSNPN, CDR2 SVGIG (reference sequence). V was cut by 4 bases and J by 4 bases, with 11 bases left in between. The CDR3 covers 12 residues. Here the CDR3 reads CAWNRNKYEQYF. For the CDR3, the DNA is TGTGCCTGGAACAGGAATAAATACGAGCAGTACTTC.

This clone was found once. This chain uses TRBV11-2 with TRBJ2-3, with 13 bases identical to TRBD2. The CDR3 has 18 amino acids. The junction had 10 bases not matched to a gene; V was cut back by 5 bases and J by 2 bases. Germline values: CDR1 SGHAT, CDR2 FQNNGV. The CDR3 DNA is TGTGCCAGCAGCCCCACGGGACTAGCGGGATGGGCCACAGATACGCAGTATTTT. Amino acid sequence: CASSPTGLAGWATDTQYF.